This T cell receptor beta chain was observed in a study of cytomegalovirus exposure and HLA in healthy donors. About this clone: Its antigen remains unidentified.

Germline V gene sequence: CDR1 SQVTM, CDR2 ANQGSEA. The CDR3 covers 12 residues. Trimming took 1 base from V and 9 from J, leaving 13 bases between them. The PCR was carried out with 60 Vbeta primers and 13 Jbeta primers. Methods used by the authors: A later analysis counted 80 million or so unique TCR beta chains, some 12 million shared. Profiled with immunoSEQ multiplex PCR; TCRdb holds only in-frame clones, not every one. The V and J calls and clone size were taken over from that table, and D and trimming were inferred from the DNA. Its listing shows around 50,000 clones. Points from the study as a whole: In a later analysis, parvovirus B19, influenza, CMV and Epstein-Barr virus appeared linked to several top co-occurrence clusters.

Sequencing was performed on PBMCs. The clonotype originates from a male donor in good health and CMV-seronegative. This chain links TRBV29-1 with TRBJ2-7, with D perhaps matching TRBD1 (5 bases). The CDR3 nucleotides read TGCAGCGTTGAAGTTACCCAGGGCGGGCAGTACTTC. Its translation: CSVEVTQGGQYF.